This entry describes one TCR beta chain. The same CDR3 also results from other DNA sequences found in this sample. Participants came from about two dozen US areas, aged roughly 18 to 89 years. Original handling: Nucleated cell counts were estimated from reference gene primer amplification. Repertoires were generated with immunoSEQ multiplex PCR, while TCRdb's copy carries only in-frame clones and drops some. Clonal size and the V and J genes are those of that table, whereas D and trimming came from the DNA. The data hold about 330,000 clones, with under 90% observed a single time. These data are taken from a study of blood T cell repertoires in COVID-19. Study at large: Samples came from the United States, Italy and Spain, spanning acute and convalescent COVID-19. T cells, B-cell-depleted T cells, or PBMCs provided the cDNA or gDNA that served as material.

From germline, CDR1 is GTSNPN and CDR2 SVGIG (reference sequence). Trimming took 1 base from V and 3 from J, leaving 7 bases between them. CDR3 length: 13 amino acids. The TCR comes from a young woman who had recovered from COVID-19. The rearrangement joins TRBV30 to TRBJ1-5, with D possibly TRBD1 on 5 matching bases. Specimen: PBMCs or T cells enriched from blood (not recorded which). CDR3 loop: CAWSEGLNQPQHF. CDR3 bases: TGTGCCTGGAGTGAGGGACTCAATCAGCCCCAGCATTTT. Using reference TRBV30 and TRBJ1-5 for the parts outside the CDR3, the full variable domain is SQTIHQWPATLVQPVGSPLSLECTVEGTSNPNLYWYRQAAGRGLQLLFYSVGIGQISSEVPQNLSASRPQDRQFILSSKKLLLSDSGFYLCAWSEGLNQPQHFGDGTRLSIL.